This TCR beta chain was captured in a study of blood T cell repertoires in COVID-19. Authors' methods: Quantification of nucleated cells was approximated via reference gene primer amplification. The table came from immunoSEQ multiplex PCR; TCRdb's copy has only in-frame clones and leaves some out. V and J calls and clone size follow that table, whereas D and trimming were derived from the DNA. The sample lists about 300,000 clones, over 70% occurring once. The CDR3 is 15 amino acids. Trimming took 4 bases from V and 1 from J; bases not matched to a gene: 7. From germline, CDR1 is SGHRS and CDR2 YFSETQ.

This chain links TRBV5-1 with TRBJ2-7; 8 bases align to TRBD2. The origin of this receptor is a woman between 50 and 59 years old with acute or convalescent COVID-19. Sequencing input: peripheral blood. The CDR3 loop reads CASSLLGGGSYEQYF. As DNA, the CDR3 is TGCGCCAGCAGCCTCCTCGGGGGGGGATCCTACGAGCAGTACTTC.